These T cell receptor beta chains were read from a single sample in a study of blood T cell repertoires in COVID-19. Clones were read by immunoSEQ multiplex PCR, and TCRdb kept only the in-frame ones, dropping some. Of some 430,000 clones listed, 90% were seen once; the top ten hold approximately 0.55%. What was sequenced was PBMCs or T cells enriched from blood (not recorded which). The receptors were gathered from a man younger than 30 who had recovered from COVID-19. Each CDR3 is given with its conserved first and last residue. The D gene is left open where the match is weak. Rows give clone size only sometimes, using once, few, many, or a class for an expanded clone.

TRBV5-1	TRBJ1-2	TRBD1	NA	TGCGCCAGCAGCTTGTTTCCCGGGACAGGGGGTAATCATGGCTACACCTTC	CASSLFPGTGGNHGYTF
TRBV29-1	TRBJ1-1	NA	few	TGCAGCGTACCCGTGCAGGGAAACACTGAAGCTTTCTTT	CSVPVQGNTEAFF
TRBV3-1/TRBV3-2	TRBJ2-7	TRBD2	NA	TGTGCCAGCAGCCCTCGGCCTAGCGGTTACGAGCAGTACTTC	CASSPRPSGYEQYF
TRBV18	TRBJ1-2	NA	NA	TGTGCCAGCTCAACAACTCTAACAGGGAGTATCTATGGCTACACCTTC	CASSTTLTGSIYGYTF
TRBV6-6	TRBJ1-1	NA	NA	TGTGCCAGCACCTTGGAGGAGACTGAAGCTTTCTTT	CASTLEETEAFF
TRBV7-8	TRBJ1-6	TRBD1	few	TGTGCCAGCAGTCGGTCAGGGGGCGCGAGAAATTCACCCCTCCACTTT	CASSRSGGARNSPLHF
TRBV30	TRBJ1-6	TRBD1	NA	TGTGCCTGGAGTGTAAATTTCGGGACAGGGGGCTCCTATAATTCACCCCTCCACTTT	CAWSVNFGTGGSYNSPLHF
TRBV5-1	TRBJ2-1	TRBD2	NA	TGCGCCAGCAGCTTGTCCGCGGGAGAAAGGCTGGGGTTCTTC	CASSLSAGERLGFF
TRBV25-1	TRBJ1-1	NA	NA	TGTGCCAGCAGTGACTTACAAAAAGCTTTCTTT	CASSDLQKAFF
TRBV28	TRBJ1-5	TRBD1	NA	TGTGCCAGCAGTTTATGGGGCCAGGGGGCCCAGCATTTT	CASSLWGQGAQHF
TRBV5-1	TRBJ2-1	NA	once	TGCGCCAGCAGCTGGTCGAGCTCCTACAATGAGCAGTTCTTC	CASSWSSSYNEQFF
TRBV7-3	TRBJ2-2	NA	few	TGTGCCAGCAGCTGGGTCCTTCAGGGCGGGGAGCTGTTTTTT	CASSWVLQGGELFF
TRBV6-5	TRBJ1-6	NA	NA	TGTGCCAGCAGTTACTCGTCGGGAGGTCGGTCACCCCTCCACTTT	CASSYSSGGRSPLHF
TRBV4-1	TRBJ2-2	TRBD1	NA	TGCGCCAGCAGCCGGGACAGGGAGGGCGGGGAGCTGTTTTTT	CASSRDREGGELFF
TRBV3-1/TRBV3-2	TRBJ1-6	NA	NA	TGTGCCAGCAGCCAAGCCCAGGATAATTCACCCCTCCACTTT	CASSQAQDNSPLHF
TRBV18	TRBJ1-6	TRBD1	NA	TGTGCCAGCTCACCAATGACAGGGTCTAATTCACCCCTCCACTTT	CASSPMTGSNSPLHF
TRBV7-9	TRBJ2-5	TRBD2	NA	TGTGCCAGCAGCCCGGGACTAGCGGGGGCCGAAGAGACCCAGTACTTC	CASSPGLAGAEETQYF
TRBV6-2/TRBV6-3	TRBJ1-6	TRBD1	NA	TGTGCCAGCAGTTTTGGACAGGGTTATTCACCCCTCCACTTT	CASSFGQGYSPLHF
TRBV4-2	TRBJ1-2	TRBD1	NA	TGTGCCAGCAGCCAAGATCCTACAGGGGGCTATGGCTACACCTTC	CASSQDPTGGYGYTF
TRBV5-1	TRBJ2-7	NA	NA	TGCGCCAGCAAGGCCGAAGGTATAGCGGCCTACGAGCAGTACTTC	CASKAEGIAAYEQYF
TRBV3-1/TRBV3-2	TRBJ1-6	NA	NA	TGTGCCAGCAGCCAATTGCGGGATTCACCCCTCCACTTT	CASSQLRDSPLHF
TRBV10-2	TRBJ2-2	NA	once	TGCGCCAGCAGTGAGTTAGCTGGGGAGCTGTTTTTT	CASSELAGELFF
TRBV5-6	TRBJ2-5	NA	NA	TGTGCCAGCAGCTCGCAGGGGCAAGAGACCCAGTACTTC	CASSSQGQETQYF
TRBV7-9	TRBJ1-3	TRBD1	NA	TGTGCCAGCAGCTTCTACCGGGACAGAAGAATCTCTGGAAACACCATATATTTT	CASSFYRDRRISGNTIYF
TRBV19	TRBJ2-4	NA	once	TGTGCCAGTAGTACTGAGGGCGGTCCGGCCATTCAGTACTTC	CASSTEGGPAIQYF
TRBV9	TRBJ1-6	NA	NA	TGTGCCAGCAGCGTAGGTCCGAGCTCCTATAATTCACCCCTCCACTTT	CASSVGPSSYNSPLHF
TRBV5-1	TRBJ2-5	NA	NA	TGCGCCAGCAGCTTGGCCGAAAGAGGGGAGACCCAGTACTTC	CASSLAERGETQYF
TRBV5-5	TRBJ1-2	NA	NA	TGTGCCAGCAGCGCGGGACTCGATGGAAATGGCTACACCTTC	CASSAGLDGNGYTF
TRBV19	TRBJ1-2	NA	NA	TGTGCCACCAGATTAAGACAGGAACCGTACTATGGCTACACCTTC	CATRLRQEPYYGYTF
TRBV10-3	TRBJ2-7	NA	NA	TGTGCCATCCGAACAGGGATGTTTCGTGAGCAGTACTTC	CAIRTGMFREQYF
TRBV27	TRBJ1-5	TRBD1	NA	TGTGCCAGCAGCTTGCGGCAGGGGGCAAATCAGCCCCAGCATTTT	CASSLRQGANQPQHF
TRBV30	TRBJ1-2	NA	NA	TGTGCCTGGACTGAGGGCTACACCTTC	CAWTEGYTF
TRBV7-2	TRBJ1-5	NA	NA	TGTGCCAGCAGCAGCTATAGCAATCAGCCCCAGCATTTT	CASSSYSNQPQHF
TRBV30	TRBJ1-2	NA	NA	TGTGCCTGGAGCCTCAACTCATCTCCGTATGGCTACACCTTC	CAWSLNSSPYGYTF
TRBV7-9	TRBJ2-3	TRBD2	NA	TGTGCCAGCAGCCCCCGGGGGGGGTACACAGATACGCAGTATTTT	CASSPRGGYTDTQYF
TRBV3-1/TRBV3-2	TRBJ2-3	TRBD2	NA	TGTGCCAGCAGCCTAGGACTAGCGGGATCCGGAGATACGCAGTATTTT	CASSLGLAGSGDTQYF
TRBV10-3	TRBJ1-5	NA	NA	TGTGCCATCAGTGGGGGGGGGCCCTCGGGCAATCAGCCCCAGCATTTT	CAISGGGPSGNQPQHF
TRBV11-2	TRBJ2-1	TRBD2	NA	TGTGCCAGCAGCCCGCTGACTAGCGAGAGCGGGAGTGAGCAGTTCTTC	CASSPLTSESGSEQFF
TRBV11-1	TRBJ1-1	NA	NA	TGTGCCAGCAGCTTACGGGGGGGCGAAGCTTTCTTT	CASSLRGGEAFF
TRBV10-3	TRBJ2-3	TRBD2	NA	TGTGCCATCCAACGGGGGGGCACAGATACGCAGTATTTT	CAIQRGGTDTQYF
TRBV12-3/TRBV12-4	TRBJ1-2	NA	NA	TGTGCCAGCAGTTTAGACAGGGCCGGGGGCTACACCTTC	CASSLDRAGGYTF
TRBV24-1	TRBJ1-1	NA	NA	TGTGCCACCAGTGATGGTTGGGGGAGGGCTTTCTTT	CATSDGWGRAFF
TRBV11-2	TRBJ2-5	NA	NA	TGTGCCAGCAGCTTCGAGCGAGGAGAGACCCAGTACTTC	CASSFERGETQYF
TRBV7-9	TRBJ1-1	NA	NA	TGTGCCAGCAGCTTACCCACCCTGGACGGGGAGCACACTGAAGCTTTCTTT	CASSLPTLDGEHTEAFF
TRBV5-1	TRBJ1-1	TRBD1	NA	TGCGCCAGCAGCTTGGCAGGGGGCCAGAACACTGAAGCTTTCTTT	CASSLAGGQNTEAFF
TRBV27	TRBJ1-6	TRBD1	NA	TGTGCCAGCAGTTCCCGGACAGGGGACAATTCACCCCTCCACTTT	CASSSRTGDNSPLHF
TRBV9	TRBJ1-3	NA	NA	TGTGCCAGCAGCCCCCAACTAAGGCCTGGAAACACCATATATTTT	CASSPQLRPGNTIYF
TRBV2	TRBJ2-5	TRBD2	NA	TGTGCCAGCAGTCCGAGACCGACTAGCTCCCAGTACTTC	CASSPRPTSSQYF
TRBV4-1	TRBJ1-3	NA	NA	TGCGCCAGCAGCCAAAACTCGGACACCATATATTTT	CASSQNSDTIYF